Following are 9 T cell receptor beta chains from one sample sequenced in a study of a mutant IDH1 vaccine in newly diagnosed glioma. Here immunoSEQ multiplex PCR was the method, and the copy in TCRdb shows in-frame clones only, minus some. The table lists around 87,000 clones, around four fifths of them singletons, with approximately 7% in the top ten. Documented time point: baseline, week 1 (first vaccination visit). Documented treatment: pre-vaccination baseline after standard-of-care therapy. Sequences were derived from PBMCs, sampled from a glioma patient treated with radiotherapy, temozolomide or both. These receptors were obtained from a woman in her 50s with glioma.

This clone has only a few counts. The rearrangement links TRBV5-1 to TRBJ1-2; tentatively, D is TRBD1 (5 bases). CDR3 length: 14 amino acids. V lost 4 bases, J lost 8 bases, and 18 bases lay in between. The V gene's germline CDR1 is SGHRS and CDR2 YFSETQ. The CDR3 region is CASSVGTDLSGYTF. The CDR3 DNA is TGCGCCAGCAGCGTGGGGACCGACCTCTCGGGCTACACCTTC.

The chain uses TRBV11-2 and TRBJ2-6; D gene ambiguous. The germline CDR1 and CDR2 sequences are SGHAT and FQNNGV. The CDR3 loop spans 16 amino acids. The V end was cut by 6 bases, the J end by 2 bases, with 14 bases between. CDR3 sequence reads: CASRGSTPPGANVLTF. For the CDR3, the DNA is TGTGCCAGCAGGGGATCTACCCCACCTGGGGCCAACGTCCTGACTTTC.

The gene calls are TRBV6-1 and TRBJ2-5; TRBD2 might be the D (6 bases). The V gene lost 8 bases and the J gene lost 4 bases, with 11 bases spanning the gap. Germline CDR1 is MNHNS and CDR2 is SASEGT. The CDR3 is 12 residues long. CDR3 sequence: CASEKGGETQYF. CDR3 DNA: TGTGCCAGCGAGAAGGGAGGAGAGACCCAGTACTTC.

V usage is TRBV18 and J usage is TRBJ1-2, with 9 bases that match TRBD1. The ends lost 1 base at V and 7 bases at J; junction bases unmatched: 4. CDR1 and CDR2 (germline): KGHSH, LQKENI. The CDR3 covers 14 residues. The CDR3 protein is CASSPRDRDSGYTF. The CDR3, as DNA: TGTGCCAGCTCACCACGGGACAGGGATAGTGGCTACACCTTC.

The rearrangement links TRBV27 to TRBJ1-6; 8 bases are a match to TRBD1. The CDR3 has 15 amino acids. Germline values: CDR1 MNHEY, CDR2 SMNVEV (reference sequence). V lost 6 bases and J lost 7; bases outside the gene matches: 8. CDR3 residues: CASRSGGVGNSPLHF. CDR3 nucleotide sequence: TGTGCCAGCAGGTCAGGGGGCGTAGGAAATTCACCCCTCCACTTT.

This clone has only a few counts. The rearrangement links TRBV2 to TRBJ2-5; D uncertain. CDR1 and CDR2 (germline): SNHLY, FYNNEI. Trimming pared 6 bases from V and 5 bases from J, leaving 4 bases between. The CDR3 spans 10 residues. Here the CDR3 DNA reads TGTGCCAGCAGCAGGGAGACCCAGTACTTC. Its protein product is CASSRETQYF.

The chain uses TRBV19 and TRBJ2-1; D tentatively reads TRBD1 or TRBD2 (6 bases each). The V end was cut by 5 bases, the J end by 0 bases, with 11 bases between. The CDR3 spans 15 residues. Looked up from germline, CDR1 is LNHDA and CDR2 is SQIVND (reference sequence). CDR3 protein: CASSLKGGSYNEQFF. In DNA, the CDR3 is TGTGCCAGTAGTTTAAAGGGGGGCTCCTACAATGAGCAGTTCTTC.

The V and J genes are TRBV4-3 and TRBJ2-1; D call uncertain. Germline V gene lookup returns CDR1 LGHNA and CDR2 YSLEER. The V gene lost 4 bases and the J gene lost 15 bases, with 13 bases spanning the gap. The CDR3 contains 11 residues. This CDR3 is CASSPPGPGFF. The CDR3 region has the DNA TGCGCCAGCAGCCCCCCGGGTCCCGGGTTCTTC.

This clone was seen only once. This rearrangement joins TRBV7-9 to TRBJ2-1, with D possibly matching TRBD1 (5 bases). This CDR3 has 11 amino acids. Germline CDR1 reads SEHNR; CDR2 reads FQNEAQ (reference sequence). With 6 bases removed from V and 10 bases from J, the gap between germline ends came to 10 bases. The CDR3 spells CASRSRQEQFF. The CDR3 nucleotides are TGTGCCAGCAGATCCCGACAGGAGCAGTTCTTC.